The rows below give T cell receptor beta chains drawn from one sample of a study of prognosis after radiotherapy for stage I lung cancer. TCRdb itself ran the multiplex PCR reads through MiXCR, one entry per CDR3 protein. Here the sample spans 25,000 to 30,000 distinct CDR3 sequences, around 29% being singletons. The sequencing here drew on PBMCs, taken before or after stereotactic body radiation therapy (not recorded which). The receptors shown here come from a donor over 45 with non-small cell lung cancer. The CDR3 runs from the conserved cysteine through the conserved F or W. The order of the fields is D gene, clone size, J gene, V gene, CDR3 DNA, CDR3 protein. A D gene is named only where the DNA matches it firmly. The size of a clone is reported for some rows only, either as once, few or many, or as a class for expanded clones.

D gene: TRBD2; clone size: many; J gene: TRBJ2-5; V gene: TRBV28; CDR3 DNA: TGTGCCAGCACCAGACTAGCGGGGGGGCCCAGTCTGGAAGAGACCCAGTACTTC; CDR3 protein: CASTRLAGGPSLEETQYF
D gene: TRBD2; clone size: many; J gene: TRBJ2-5; V gene: TRBV3-1; CDR3 DNA: TGTGCCAGCAGCCTTACTAGCGGGGGGGCCAGGGAGACCCAGTACTTC; CDR3 protein: CASSLTSGGARETQYF
D gene: -; clone size: many; J gene: TRBJ1-2; V gene: TRBV2; CDR3 DNA: TGTGCCATCCACTTGGGGGGACTAAACTATGGCTACACCTTC; CDR3 protein: CAIHLGGLNYGYTF
D gene: -; clone size: -; J gene: TRBJ1-2; V gene: TRBV24-1; CDR3 DNA: TGTGCCACCAGTGACCCCACCCGTGGTACTGGCTATGGCTATACCTTC; CDR3 protein: CATSDPTRGTGYGYTF
D gene: TRBD1; clone size: medium-sized; J gene: TRBJ1-2; V gene: TRBV12-3/TRBV12-4; CDR3 DNA: TGTGCCAGCAGTCTAAACAGGGGAAGTAACTATGGCTACACCTTC; CDR3 protein: CASSLNRGSNYGYTF
D gene: -; clone size: -; J gene: TRBJ1-1; V gene: TRBV15; CDR3 DNA: TGTGCCACCAGCAGAGATAGATCAGGTGGGGGTGGAACTTTCTTT; CDR3 protein: CATSRDRSGGGGTFF
D gene: TRBD2; clone size: once; J gene: TRBJ2-1; V gene: TRBV6-6; CDR3 DNA: TGTGCCAGCAGTTACTCGATCCAGCGGGAAACGGTGTACAATGAGCAGTTCTTC; CDR3 protein: CASSYSIQRETVYNEQFF
D gene: -; clone size: many; J gene: TRBJ1-5; V gene: TRBV7-8; CDR3 DNA: TGTGCCAGCAGCTTTACTGTGCGGGCGGGGGGCAATCAGCCCCAGCATTTT; CDR3 protein: CASSFTVRAGGNQPQHF
D gene: TRBD1; clone size: many; J gene: TRBJ2-7; V gene: TRBV2; CDR3 DNA: TGTGCCAGCAGGAGGGACAGGGTGTCCTACGAGCAGTACTTC; CDR3 protein: CASRRDRVSYEQYF
D gene: TRBD1; clone size: few; J gene: TRBJ2-4; V gene: TRBV7-8; CDR3 DNA: TGTGCCAGCAGCTTCGACAGGGCCCGCTTCTTAGCCAAAAACATTCAGTACTTC; CDR3 protein: CASSFDRARFLAKNIQYF
D gene: -; clone size: -; J gene: TRBJ2-3; V gene: TRBV7-9; CDR3 DNA: TGTGCCAGCAGCGGGGGAGCAATTCGTAGCAAAGATACGCAGTATTTT; CDR3 protein: CASSGGAIRSKDTQYF
D gene: -; clone size: many; J gene: TRBJ2-2; V gene: TRBV20-1; CDR3 DNA: TGCAGTGCTAGCAGACAGGGAGGTCGCACCGGGGAGCTGTTTTTT; CDR3 protein: CSASRQGGRTGELFF
D gene: TRBD2; clone size: -; J gene: TRBJ2-7; V gene: TRBV6-2/TRBV6-3; CDR3 DNA: TGTGCCAGCAGCCATACCGGGACTAGCGGAATTTATGAGCAGTACTTC; CDR3 protein: CASSHTGTSGIYEQYF
D gene: -; clone size: medium-sized; J gene: TRBJ2-2; V gene: TRBV6-1; CDR3 DNA: TGTGCCAGCAGTCAAACTAGTTCGGAGCTGTTTTTT; CDR3 protein: CASSQTSSELFF
D gene: -; clone size: many; J gene: TRBJ2-7; V gene: TRBV5-6; CDR3 DNA: TGTGCCAGCAGCTTCGGTGACCTCTACGAGCAGTACTTC; CDR3 protein: CASSFGDLYEQYF
D gene: -; clone size: many; J gene: TRBJ2-6; V gene: TRBV19; CDR3 DNA: TGTGCCAGTAGTGGGTACTCTGGGGCCAACGTCCTGACTTTC; CDR3 protein: CASSGYSGANVLTF
D gene: -; clone size: many; J gene: TRBJ1-4; V gene: TRBV2; CDR3 DNA: TGTGCCAGCAGTGTGGGCAGGTCACCAACTAATGAAAAACTGTTTTTT; CDR3 protein: CASSVGRSPTNEKLFF
D gene: -; clone size: many; J gene: TRBJ1-5; V gene: TRBV6-4; CDR3 DNA: TGTGCCAGCAATGTCGGCAATCAGCCCCAGCATTTT; CDR3 protein: CASNVGNQPQHF
D gene: -; clone size: many; J gene: TRBJ2-6; V gene: TRBV12-3/TRBV12-4; CDR3 DNA: TGTGCCAGCAGCAAAGGGCAACAGCGTCCTGGGGCCAACGTCCTGACTTTC; CDR3 protein: CASSKGQQRPGANVLTF
D gene: -; clone size: many; J gene: TRBJ1-4; V gene: TRBV5-8; CDR3 DNA: TGTGCCAGCAGCTTGGCGCCGGGAGAGGAAGAAAAACTGTTTTTT; CDR3 protein: CASSLAPGEEEKLFF
D gene: -; clone size: -; J gene: TRBJ2-7; V gene: TRBV28; CDR3 DNA: TGTGCCAGCTCCTCCTCCCGGACCTACGAGCAGTACTTC; CDR3 protein: CASSSSRTYEQYF
D gene: -; clone size: many; J gene: TRBJ2-5; V gene: TRBV6-2/TRBV6-3; CDR3 DNA: TGTGCCAGCAAGACTTATGAAGAGACCCAGTACTTC; CDR3 protein: CASKTYEETQYF
D gene: TRBD2; clone size: many; J gene: TRBJ2-2; V gene: TRBV24-1; CDR3 DNA: TGTGCCACCCGGGCTAGCGGGAGTAGGGAGCTGTTTTTT; CDR3 protein: CATRASGSRELFF
D gene: -; clone size: medium-sized; J gene: TRBJ2-1; V gene: TRBV6-1; CDR3 DNA: TGTGCCAGCAGTGAAGATGGGGGGGCCGGGTACAATGAGCAGTTCTTC; CDR3 protein: CASSEDGGAGYNEQFF
D gene: TRBD2; clone size: many; J gene: TRBJ2-1; V gene: TRBV5-6; CDR3 DNA: TGTGCCAGCAGCAAAGGACTAGCGGGTGCATACAATGAGCAGTTCTTC; CDR3 protein: CASSKGLAGAYNEQFF
D gene: -; clone size: many; J gene: TRBJ1-1; V gene: TRBV28; CDR3 DNA: TGTGCCAGCAGTTTGGCGGGGGAAGGCGCTGAAGCTTTCTTT; CDR3 protein: CASSLAGEGAEAFF
D gene: -; clone size: many; J gene: TRBJ1-1; V gene: TRBV20-1; CDR3 DNA: TGCAGTGCTAGACCCCCCGGGGAATCCATCCAAGCTTTCTTT; CDR3 protein: CSARPPGESIQAFF
D gene: TRBD1; clone size: -; J gene: TRBJ1-2; V gene: TRBV6-5; CDR3 DNA: TGTGCCAGCAGCTACGGGACAGGGGAACTCAACTATGGCTACACCTTC; CDR3 protein: CASSYGTGELNYGYTF
D gene: TRBD2; clone size: many; J gene: TRBJ2-1; V gene: TRBV11-1; CDR3 DNA: TGTGCCAGCAGCTTCGGACTAGCGGTTTACAATGAGCAGTTCTTC; CDR3 protein: CASSFGLAVYNEQFF
D gene: -; clone size: many; J gene: TRBJ2-5; V gene: TRBV20-1; CDR3 DNA: TGCAGTGCTAGAGATTCGGGCGGGACTGGGGAGACCCAGTACTTC; CDR3 protein: CSARDSGGTGETQYF
D gene: TRBD1; clone size: -; J gene: TRBJ2-7; V gene: TRBV7-2; CDR3 DNA: TGTGCCAGCTTTGAACTCGGGACAGGGAATTCCTACGAGCAGTACTTC; CDR3 protein: CASFELGTGNSYEQYF
D gene: -; clone size: many; J gene: TRBJ2-5; V gene: TRBV7-9; CDR3 DNA: TGTGCCAGCAGCTTAAAGGTGGGAGTCCAAGAGACCCAGTACTTC; CDR3 protein: CASSLKVGVQETQYF
D gene: TRBD1; clone size: many; J gene: TRBJ2-5; V gene: TRBV20-1; CDR3 DNA: TGCAGTGCTAGAGGGGGGAACAGGGGAGAGACCCAGTACTTC; CDR3 protein: CSARGGNRGETQYF
D gene: -; clone size: -; J gene: TRBJ1-2; V gene: TRBV20-1; CDR3 DNA: TGCAGTGCTAGAAAACCGTTAGAATCTAAAACCTATGGCTACACCTTC; CDR3 protein: CSARKPLESKTYGYTF
D gene: TRBD1; clone size: many; J gene: TRBJ1-1; V gene: TRBV18; CDR3 DNA: TGTGCCAGCTCACCCGCAGGACAGGGATTGAACACTGAAGCTTTCTTT; CDR3 protein: CASSPAGQGLNTEAFF
D gene: TRBD2; clone size: -; J gene: TRBJ2-7; V gene: TRBV20-1; CDR3 DNA: TGCAGTGCTAGCAGACTAGCGGATAGCTCCTACGAGCAGTACTTC; CDR3 protein: CSASRLADSSYEQYF
D gene: TRBD1; clone size: many; J gene: TRBJ1-1; V gene: TRBV28; CDR3 DNA: TGTGCCAGCAGTTGGGACAGACTGAACACTGAAGCTTTCTTT; CDR3 protein: CASSWDRLNTEAFF
D gene: TRBD1; clone size: -; J gene: TRBJ1-4; V gene: TRBV18; CDR3 DNA: TGTGCCAGCTCACCACCTACAGGGGGCGGTGAACTTTTTTTT; CDR3 protein: CASSPPTGGGELFF
D gene: TRBD2; clone size: few; J gene: TRBJ2-5; V gene: TRBV20-1; CDR3 DNA: TGCAGTGCTAGAGGTGCCCTAGCGGATCAAGAGACCCAGTACTTC; CDR3 protein: CSARGALADQETQYF
D gene: -; clone size: many; J gene: TRBJ2-7; V gene: TRBV5-1; CDR3 DNA: TGCGCCAGCAGCTTGTACGGCACCTACGAGCAGTACTTC; CDR3 protein: CASSLYGTYEQYF
D gene: -; clone size: many; J gene: TRBJ1-2; V gene: TRBV18; CDR3 DNA: TGTGCCAGCTCACTAGAGCCCCGGGACGGACCCGGTTACACCTTC; CDR3 protein: CASSLEPRDGPGYTF
D gene: -; clone size: -; J gene: TRBJ2-2; V gene: TRBV6-1; CDR3 DNA: TGTGCCAGCGGGCCAGGGTGGAGAAACACCGGGGAGCTGTTTTTT; CDR3 protein: CASGPGWRNTGELFF
D gene: -; clone size: many; J gene: TRBJ2-5; V gene: TRBV20-1; CDR3 DNA: TGCAGTGCTGGCCGCGAGGGTCCCGAGACCCAGTACTTC; CDR3 protein: CSAGREGPETQYF
D gene: -; clone size: medium-sized; J gene: TRBJ2-3; V gene: TRBV15; CDR3 DNA: TGTGCCACCAAGGGGACTCCGGAGGGCACAGATACGCAGTATTTT; CDR3 protein: CATKGTPEGTDTQYF
D gene: -; clone size: -; J gene: TRBJ1-5; V gene: TRBV12-3/TRBV12-4; CDR3 DNA: TGTGCCAGCAGTTTAGGTGTAAGCAGCAATCAGCCCAAGCATTTT; CDR3 protein: CASSLGVSSNQPKHF
D gene: -; clone size: many; J gene: TRBJ2-7; V gene: TRBV20-1; CDR3 DNA: TGCAGTGCTAGACAGAGTAACTCCTACGAGCAGTACTTC; CDR3 protein: CSARQSNSYEQYF
D gene: -; clone size: many; J gene: TRBJ2-1; V gene: TRBV4-1; CDR3 DNA: TGCGCCAGCAGCCAGAGCAGCGGGACAGGTAGCCTCTACAATGAGCAGTTCTTC; CDR3 protein: CASSQSSGTGSLYNEQFF
D gene: -; clone size: many; J gene: TRBJ2-5; V gene: TRBV5-1; CDR3 DNA: TGCGCCAGCAGCTCCGCCCCTGGGAAAGAGACCCAGTACTTC; CDR3 protein: CASSSAPGKETQYF
D gene: TRBD2; clone size: many; J gene: TRBJ2-2; V gene: TRBV12-3/TRBV12-4; CDR3 DNA: TGTGCCAGCAGTAGGACTAGCGGGAACACCGGGGAGCTGTTTTTT; CDR3 protein: CASSRTSGNTGELFF
D gene: -; clone size: many; J gene: TRBJ2-7; V gene: TRBV2; CDR3 DNA: TGTGCCAGCAGTACCCCTGGGCTACCAAGCTCCTACGAGCAGTACTTC; CDR3 protein: CASSTPGLPSSYEQYF
D gene: TRBD1; clone size: -; J gene: TRBJ1-2; V gene: TRBV6-1; CDR3 DNA: TGTGCCAGCAGTGAAGTAGGCGATGGACAGGCAGGGGGCTACACCTTC; CDR3 protein: CASSEVGDGQAGGYTF
D gene: -; clone size: many; J gene: TRBJ1-2; V gene: TRBV12-3/TRBV12-4; CDR3 DNA: TGTGCCAGCAGTTTATCCAGCCGCTATGGCTACACCTTC; CDR3 protein: CASSLSSRYGYTF
D gene: -; clone size: many; J gene: TRBJ1-3; V gene: TRBV5-4; CDR3 DNA: TGTGCCAGCAGCTTTGGGGGCCCTACCTCTGGAAACACCATATATTTT; CDR3 protein: CASSFGGPTSGNTIYF
D gene: -; clone size: many; J gene: TRBJ2-3; V gene: TRBV29-1; CDR3 DNA: TGCAGCGTTGAGTACCACACAGATACGCAGTATTTT; CDR3 protein: CSVEYHTDTQYF
D gene: TRBD1; clone size: many; J gene: TRBJ1-6; V gene: TRBV20-1; CDR3 DNA: TGCAGTGCTAGAGATTGGGGGGACAGGGGCTATAATTCACCCCTCCACTTT; CDR3 protein: CSARDWGDRGYNSPLHF
D gene: -; clone size: many; J gene: TRBJ1-3; V gene: TRBV18; CDR3 DNA: TGTGCCAGCTCACCCACAGGGAATTCGAGGGGAAACACCATATATTTT; CDR3 protein: CASSPTGNSRGNTIYF
D gene: TRBD1; clone size: many; J gene: TRBJ2-1; V gene: TRBV4-2; CDR3 DNA: TGTGCCAGCAGCCCTACCGGGACAGGGGTAGGAGAGCAGTTCTTC; CDR3 protein: CASSPTGTGVGEQFF
D gene: -; clone size: many; J gene: TRBJ1-2; V gene: TRBV20-1; CDR3 DNA: TGCAGTGCTCATACTAACTTGGGGGATGGCTACACCTTC; CDR3 protein: CSAHTNLGDGYTF
D gene: TRBD2; clone size: -; J gene: TRBJ2-1; V gene: TRBV11-3; CDR3 DNA: TGTGCCAGCAGCCCAGGACTAGCCTACAATGAGCAGTTCTTC; CDR3 protein: CASSPGLAYNEQFF
D gene: -; clone size: -; J gene: TRBJ2-7; V gene: TRBV28; CDR3 DNA: TGTGCCAGCAGTTTCGAAACGGAGTACTGCGAGCAGTACTTC; CDR3 protein: CASSFETEYCEQYF